This T cell receptor (beta chain) originates from a study of blood T cell repertoires in COVID-19. Study overall: COVID-19 samples collected from the United States, Italy and Spain covered acute and convalescent phases. Sources were T cells, B-cell-depleted T cells, or PBMCs; the material itself was cDNA or gDNA.

Under the authors' procedure: Estimation of nucleated cell counts relied on the amplification of reference gene primers. Profiled with immunoSEQ multiplex PCR; TCRdb holds only in-frame clones, not every one. V and J calls and clone size follow that table, whereas D and trimming were derived from the DNA. The table has about 310,000 clones, approximately 89% seen once. Trimming took off 4 bases at V and 8 bases at J, with 11 bases between the two ends. The CDR3 is made up of 13 amino acids. Germline values: CDR1 LNHDA, CDR2 SQIVND (reference sequence). Two negative PCRs, clearance, or symptom resolution had been documented for recovered Cohort 3 donors.

The origin of this receptor is a woman aged 25-40 years who had recovered from COVID-19. This chain links TRBV19 with TRBJ2-2; no clear D. Sample: PBMCs or T cells enriched from blood (not recorded which). CDR3 in DNA: TGTGCCAGTAGTAAAACCACACCGGGGGAGCTGTTTTTT. The encoded protein is CASSKTTPGELFF.